This T cell receptor beta chain was obtained from a study of CD8 T cells in ankylosing spondylitis. The CDR3 sequence is 18 residues long. In germline, CDR1 is SGHVS, CDR2 FNYEAQ. The ends lost 1 base at V and 4 bases at J; junction bases unmatched: 7. This clonotype has only a few counts. Via MiXCR, TCRdb re-called the 5' RACE reads, giving one row per CDR3 protein. Here the sample spans roughly 220,000 distinct CDR3 sequences, over 9.5% being singletons. This chain uses TRBV7-6 with TRBJ2-2, with 12 bases lining up with TRBD2. This clonotype was obtained from a male donor with ankylosing spondylitis or in good health (not recorded which). The specimen sequenced was blood, either unsorted or a sorted T cell fraction (not recorded which). The CDR3 DNA reads as TGTGCCAGCAGCTTAGGTCTCCTAGCGGGGGGGCCCACCGGGGAGCTGTTTTTT. Translated: CASSLGLLAGGPTGELFF.